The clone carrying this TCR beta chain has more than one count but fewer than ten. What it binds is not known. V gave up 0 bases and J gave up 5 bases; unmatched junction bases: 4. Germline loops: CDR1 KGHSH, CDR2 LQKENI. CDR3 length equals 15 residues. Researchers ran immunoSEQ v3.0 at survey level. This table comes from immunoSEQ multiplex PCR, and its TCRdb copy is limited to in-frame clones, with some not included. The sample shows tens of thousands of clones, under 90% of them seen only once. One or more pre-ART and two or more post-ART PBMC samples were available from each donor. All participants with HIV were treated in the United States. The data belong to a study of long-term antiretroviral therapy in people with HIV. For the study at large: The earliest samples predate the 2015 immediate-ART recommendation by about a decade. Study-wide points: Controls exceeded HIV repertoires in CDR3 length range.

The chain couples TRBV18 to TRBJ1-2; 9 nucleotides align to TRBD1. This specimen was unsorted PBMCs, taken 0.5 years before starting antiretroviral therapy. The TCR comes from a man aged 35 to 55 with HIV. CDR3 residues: CASSPPRDRAYGYTF. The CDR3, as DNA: TGTGCCAGCTCACCACCGAGGGACAGGGCTTATGGCTACACCTTC.